The entry that follows covers one T cell receptor (beta chain) sequence. Only in-frame clones appear in the TCRdb table, and some are missing; sequencing was by immunoSEQ multiplex PCR. The sample has about 80,000 clones; 65% to 85% are singletons. The data derive from a study of blood T cell repertoires in COVID-19. Germline CDR1 is LGHNA and CDR2 is YSLEER. The V gene end was trimmed by 2 bases and the J gene end by 5 bases; junction bases not matched to a gene: 7. This CDR3 is 16 amino acids long. The chain has TRBV4-3 and TRBJ2-2; TRBD2 agrees at 8 bases. The TCR comes from a man between 60 and 75 years old with active or convalescent COVID-19. The sample taken for sequencing was peripheral blood. The CDR3 bases are TGCGCCAGCAGCCAACAAGCGGGGGTTAATACCGGGGAGCTGTTTTTT. Its protein product is CASSQQAGVNTGELFF.